The following is a T cell receptor beta chain sequence with its context. Its antigen is as yet unknown. The sample belongs to a study of cytomegalovirus exposure and HLA in healthy donors. The study ran its PCR with 60 Vbeta and 13 Jbeta primers. Sequencing was performed with immunoSEQ multiplex PCR; in TCRdb, only in-frame clones are kept and a portion is missing. The sample gives tens of thousands of clones, less than 75% of which show up once; roughly 6.3% is in the top ten. Germline assignment: CDR1 LNHDA and CDR2 SQIVND (reference sequence). Trimming removed 5 bases at V and 2 bases at J, with 8 bases between. The CDR3 length is 13 residues. Findings of the study overall: According to an earlier analysis, most TCR beta V segments yielded productive rearrangements about 90% or about 30% of the time.

The rearrangement joins TRBV19 to TRBJ2-3; no firm D call. Sequencing input: PBMCs. The clonotype comes from a man aged 25-40 years in good health and CMV-seronegative. DNA of the CDR3: TGTGCCAGTAGTTTGGCGGTCACAGATACGCAGTATTTT. This encodes CASSLAVTDTQYF.